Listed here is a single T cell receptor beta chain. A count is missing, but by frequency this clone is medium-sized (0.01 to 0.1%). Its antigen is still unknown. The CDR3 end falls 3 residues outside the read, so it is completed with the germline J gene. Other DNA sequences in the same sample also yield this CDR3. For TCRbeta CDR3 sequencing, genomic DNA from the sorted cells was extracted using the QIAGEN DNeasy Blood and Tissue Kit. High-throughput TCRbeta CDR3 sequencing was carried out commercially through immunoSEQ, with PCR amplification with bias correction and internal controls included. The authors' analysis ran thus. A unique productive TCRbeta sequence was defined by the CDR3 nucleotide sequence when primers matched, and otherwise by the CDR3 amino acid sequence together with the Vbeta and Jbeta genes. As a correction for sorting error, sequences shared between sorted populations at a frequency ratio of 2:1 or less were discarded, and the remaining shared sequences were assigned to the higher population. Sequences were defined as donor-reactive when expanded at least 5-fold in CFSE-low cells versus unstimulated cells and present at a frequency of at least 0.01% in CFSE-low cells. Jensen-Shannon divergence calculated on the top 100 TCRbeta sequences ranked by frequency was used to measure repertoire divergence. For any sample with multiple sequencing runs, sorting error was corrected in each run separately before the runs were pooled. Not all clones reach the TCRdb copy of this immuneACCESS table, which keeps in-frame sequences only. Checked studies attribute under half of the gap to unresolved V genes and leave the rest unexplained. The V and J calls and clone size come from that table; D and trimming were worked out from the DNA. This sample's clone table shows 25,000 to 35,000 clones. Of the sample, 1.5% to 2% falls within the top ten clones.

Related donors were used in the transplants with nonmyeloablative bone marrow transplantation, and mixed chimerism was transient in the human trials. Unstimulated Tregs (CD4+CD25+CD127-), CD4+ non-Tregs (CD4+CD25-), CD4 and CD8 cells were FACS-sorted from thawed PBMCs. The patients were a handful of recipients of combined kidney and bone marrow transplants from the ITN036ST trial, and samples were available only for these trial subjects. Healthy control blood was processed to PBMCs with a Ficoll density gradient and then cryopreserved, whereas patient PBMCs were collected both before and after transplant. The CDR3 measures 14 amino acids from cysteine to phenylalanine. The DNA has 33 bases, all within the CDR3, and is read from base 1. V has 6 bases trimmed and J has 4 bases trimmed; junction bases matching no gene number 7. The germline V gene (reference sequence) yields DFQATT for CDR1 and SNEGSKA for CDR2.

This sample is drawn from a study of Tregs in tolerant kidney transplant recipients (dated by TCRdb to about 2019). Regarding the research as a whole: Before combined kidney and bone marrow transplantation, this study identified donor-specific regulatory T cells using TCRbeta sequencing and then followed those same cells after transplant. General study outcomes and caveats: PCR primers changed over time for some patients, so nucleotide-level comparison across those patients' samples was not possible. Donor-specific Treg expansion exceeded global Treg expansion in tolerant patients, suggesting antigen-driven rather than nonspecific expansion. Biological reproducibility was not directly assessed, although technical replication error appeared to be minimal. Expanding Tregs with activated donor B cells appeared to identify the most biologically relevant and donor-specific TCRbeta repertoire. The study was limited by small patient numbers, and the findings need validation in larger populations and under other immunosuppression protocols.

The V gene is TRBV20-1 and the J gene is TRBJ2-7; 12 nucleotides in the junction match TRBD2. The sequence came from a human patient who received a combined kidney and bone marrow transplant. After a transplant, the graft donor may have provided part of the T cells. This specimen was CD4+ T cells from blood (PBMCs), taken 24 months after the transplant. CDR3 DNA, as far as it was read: TGCAGTGCCAGGCGGACTAGCGGGACTTACGAG. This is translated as CSARRTSGTYE. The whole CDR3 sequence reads CSARRTSGTYEQYF.